This T cell receptor beta chain originates from a study of tumor-infiltrating lymphocytes in primary liver carcinoma. Study results and limitations: Significantly greater top-250-clone fractions characterized tumors relative to blood (p = 0.039).

CDR1 is SGHRS, CDR2 YFSETQ, per germline. V shed 4 bases and J 3 bases; nucleotides not matched to a gene: 4. The CDR3 loop spans 13 amino acids. Turning to this clonotype: Its antigen remains unknown.

The template, about 510 ng total RNA, yielded TCR beta cDNA made with a constant-region primer. Construction of TCR beta libraries relied on three successive nested multiplex PCR rounds employing slightly modified ARM-PCR. TRBV1-TRBV30 forward and Cbeta reverse primers drove the first two roughly 10-cycle rounds. Each CDR3 protein gets one entry after TCRdb re-called the multiplex PCR reads with MiXCR. Of about 120,000 distinct CDR3 sequences in the sample, 60% to 70% are singletons; the top ten hold around 9.3%. RNA and DNA were co-extracted from roughly 20-30 mg of unsorted bulk tissue. Every tumor yielded five separate sampled regions.

The sample comprised liver tumor tissue from sampling region 1. Subset described: tumor region T1, superior pole. The TCR sequence derives from a woman between 55 and 75 years old with primary liver carcinoma and hepatitis B virus infection. The J gene is TRBJ2-7, the V gene TRBV5-1; the match to TRBD2 covers 7 bases. The DNA of the CDR3 is TGCGCCAGCAGCAAGCGGGAAGGCTACGAGCAGTACTTC. Encoded protein: CASSKREGYEQYF.